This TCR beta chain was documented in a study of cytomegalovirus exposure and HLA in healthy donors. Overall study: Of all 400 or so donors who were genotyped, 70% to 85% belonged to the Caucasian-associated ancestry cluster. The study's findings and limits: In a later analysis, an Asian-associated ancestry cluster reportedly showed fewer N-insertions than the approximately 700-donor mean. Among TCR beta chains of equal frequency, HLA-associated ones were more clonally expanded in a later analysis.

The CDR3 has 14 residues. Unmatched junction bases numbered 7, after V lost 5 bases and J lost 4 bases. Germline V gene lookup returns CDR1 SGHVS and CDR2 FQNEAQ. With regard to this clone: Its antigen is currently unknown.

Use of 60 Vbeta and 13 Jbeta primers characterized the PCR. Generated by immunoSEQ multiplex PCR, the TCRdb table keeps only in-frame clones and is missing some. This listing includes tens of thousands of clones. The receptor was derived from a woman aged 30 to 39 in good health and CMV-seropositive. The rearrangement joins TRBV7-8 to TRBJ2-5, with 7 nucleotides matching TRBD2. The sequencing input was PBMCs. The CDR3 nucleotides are TGTGCCAGCAGCCTACTAGCGAGAGGAGAGACCCAGTACTTC. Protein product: CASSLLARGETQYF.